Sequencing of this TCR beta chain was carried out in a study of B cell selection in AIRE deficiency. Conventional CD4 T cells were sorted as CD4+CD127+ cells. Libraries were prepared by immunoSEQ multiplex PCR; TCRdb keeps only in-frame clonotypes and omits some of them. The table has 22,000 or so clones, approximately 97% seen once. CDR1 and CDR2 from the germline V gene are SGHTA and FQGTGA. CDR3 length equals 14 residues. The J segment lost 10 bases and the V segment lost 5 bases, leaving 10 bases of the junction unmatched. This TCR was sampled from a human donor with AIRE deficiency. This sequence joins TRBV7-3 and TRBJ2-1; 8 nucleotides line up with TRBD2. Material for sequencing was conventional CD4+ T cells sorted from PBMCs. Written as DNA, the CDR3 is TGTGCCAGCAGCGCCTACGCCCTAGCGGGCGAGCAGTTCTTC. This sequence encodes CASSAYALAGEQFF.